This is a list of T cell receptor beta chains from one sample in a study of shared clonotypes between healthy human individuals. Sequenced by immunoSEQ multiplex PCR; TCRdb stores in-frame clones only, minus some. The data contain roughly 720,000 clones, about 90% of them singletons. Specimen: memory CD8+ T cells from PBMCs. The receptor source for this set is a man between 18 and 35 years old in good health. Some clones in this sample may be carry-over from other donors' samples. Both conserved end residues are part of each CDR3. The order of the fields is clone size, D gene, J gene, V gene, CDR3 DNA, CDR3 protein. D genes are given only for firm matches. Clone size, where shown, is once, few, many, or a class for clones that have expanded.

size: .; D: .; J: TRBJ2-5; V: TRBV29-1; DNA: TGCAGCGTTACACCCCGGGGGGCAGGGGAGACCCAGTACTTC; CDR3: CSVTPRGAGETQYF
size: .; D: .; J: TRBJ2-7; V: TRBV28; DNA: TGTGCCAGCAGTAGTTGGACAGCCAACTACGAGCAGTACTTC; CDR3: CASSSWTANYEQYF
size: .; D: .; J: TRBJ2-7; V: TRBV9; DNA: TGTGCCAGCAGCGGTAATCCGGGCACCTTGGACGAGCAGTACTTC; CDR3: CASSGNPGTLDEQYF
size: once; D: TRBD2; J: TRBJ2-3; V: TRBV5-6; DNA: TGTGCCAGCAGCTTGTGGCTAGCGGGCTCCACAGATACGCAGTATTTT; CDR3: CASSLWLAGSTDTQYF
size: .; D: .; J: TRBJ1-3; V: TRBV7-9; DNA: TGTGCCAGCAGCTCGGGGGGCGAAGGGAACACCATATATTTT; CDR3: CASSSGGEGNTIYF
size: .; D: TRBD1; J: TRBJ1-5; V: TRBV28; DNA: TGTGCCAGCAGTTCCGTGGGCAGGGGGATCTATAGCAATCAGCCCCAGCATTTT; CDR3: CASSSVGRGIYSNQPQHF
size: .; D: TRBD1; J: TRBJ1-1; V: TRBV9; DNA: TGTGCCAGCAGCGCAGACAGGGACACTGAAGCTTTCTTT; CDR3: CASSADRDTEAFF
size: .; D: TRBD2; J: TRBJ2-2; V: TRBV19; DNA: TGTGCCAGTAGTATAATGGGACTAGCGGGAGGGTCCGGGGAGCTGTTTTTT; CDR3: CASSIMGLAGGSGELFF
size: .; D: .; J: TRBJ2-3; V: TRBV7-8; DNA: TGTGCCAGCAGCTTAGGGGCCCACGACACGGATACGCAGTATTTT; CDR3: CASSLGAHDTDTQYF
size: .; D: .; J: TRBJ2-7; V: TRBV5-1; DNA: TGCGCCAGCAGCCCAGCCCCGGACGGAGGGGTCGAGCAGTACTTC; CDR3: CASSPAPDGGVEQYF
size: .; D: TRBD2; J: TRBJ2-3; V: TRBV27; DNA: TGTGCCAGCACCCGCCGACTAGCGGGAGGCTGGGATCGCGATACGCAGTATTTT; CDR3: CASTRRLAGGWDRDTQYF
size: .; D: TRBD1; J: TRBJ1-1; V: TRBV29-1; DNA: TGCAGCGTCCACCCGCGACAGGGGTTGAACACTGAAGCTTTCTTT; CDR3: CSVHPRQGLNTEAFF
size: .; D: TRBD1; J: TRBJ2-7; V: TRBV10-3; DNA: TGTGCCATCAGTGAGTCTAGGGGGCTCCCCTACGAGCAGTACTTC; CDR3: CAISESRGLPYEQYF
size: .; D: .; J: TRBJ2-7; V: TRBV11-2; DNA: TGTGCCAGCAGCCCAGAGGCAGGGGTTGTCTACGAGCAGTACTTC; CDR3: CASSPEAGVVYEQYF
size: .; D: .; J: TRBJ2-3; V: TRBV4-1; DNA: TGCGCCAGCAGCCAGGACAGGGCGGCTAGCGGGAGCACAGATACGCAGTATTTT; CDR3: CASSQDRAASGSTDTQYF
size: .; D: TRBD1; J: TRBJ2-3; V: TRBV27; DNA: TGTGCCAGCAGCCATCGGACAGGGGAAACGGGAGATACGCAGTATTTT; CDR3: CASSHRTGETGDTQYF
size: once; D: .; J: TRBJ2-1; V: TRBV5-6; DNA: TGTGCCAGCAGCTCGGAGACCGTACCCTACAATGAGCAGTTCTTC; CDR3: CASSSETVPYNEQFF
size: .; D: .; J: TRBJ2-3; V: TRBV9; DNA: TGTGCCAGCAGCGTAGGAGGGAGTACAGATACGCAGTATTTT; CDR3: CASSVGGSTDTQYF
size: .; D: .; J: TRBJ2-7; V: TRBV28; DNA: TGTGCCAGCACTCCTCCGAATGGCGGGACCCACCTCGAGCAGTACTTC; CDR3: CASTPPNGGTHLEQYF
size: .; D: TRBD1; J: TRBJ2-7; V: TRBV5-1; DNA: TGCGCCAGCAGCACCCCTAGACAGGGTAAACACGAGCAGTACTTC; CDR3: CASSTPRQGKHEQYF
size: once; D: TRBD2; J: TRBJ2-3; V: TRBV9; DNA: TGTGCCAGCAGCGTCCGTCGAGCGGGAGGCGGGGGCACAGATACGCAGTATTTT; CDR3: CASSVRRAGGGGTDTQYF
size: .; D: .; J: TRBJ1-4; V: TRBV27; DNA: TGTGCCAGCAGCCCAAGGGCGGGGGGATACGGTGAAAAACTGTTTTTT; CDR3: CASSPRAGGYGEKLFF
size: .; D: .; J: TRBJ1-3; V: TRBV19; DNA: TGTGCCAGTAGTCTAGGACGGCCTGCCTACGGAAACACCATATATTTT; CDR3: CASSLGRPAYGNTIYF
size: .; D: .; J: TRBJ2-7; V: TRBV2; DNA: TGTGCCAGCAGTGCAAAAAACTACGAGCAGTACTTC; CDR3: CASSAKNYEQYF
size: .; D: .; J: TRBJ2-7; V: TRBV28; DNA: TGTGCCAGCAGTTTATTGGGCAGTAGCACCTACGAGCAGTACTTC; CDR3: CASSLLGSSTYEQYF
size: .; D: .; J: TRBJ1-2; V: TRBV11-2; DNA: TGTGCCAGCAGCTTCCCGCATGGACTCGGTTATGGCTACACCTTC; CDR3: CASSFPHGLGYGYTF
size: once; D: .; J: TRBJ2-2; V: TRBV6-1; DNA: TGTGCCAGCAGTGACTCTGGCAGCAACACCGGGGAGCTGTTTTTT; CDR3: CASSDSGSNTGELFF
size: .; D: .; J: TRBJ2-2; V: TRBV11-3; DNA: TGTGCCAGCAGCTCGTCTGGCGGGGCGAACACCGGGGAGCTGTTTTTT; CDR3: CASSSSGGANTGELFF
size: .; D: TRBD2; J: TRBJ2-7; V: TRBV28; DNA: TGTGCCAGCAGTTTACGGGGGGAAGGGTTGAAGTACTTC; CDR3: CASSLRGEGLKYF
size: .; D: TRBD2; J: TRBJ2-1; V: TRBV10-2; DNA: TGCGCCAGCGGGACTAGCGGCCCCTACAATGAGCAGTTCTTC; CDR3: CASGTSGPYNEQFF
size: .; D: TRBD1; J: TRBJ2-7; V: TRBV27; DNA: TGTGCCAGCAGTTTATACAGTCCCCCGGGACAGGGACTATACGAGCAGTACTTC; CDR3: CASSLYSPPGQGLYEQYF
size: .; D: TRBD1; J: TRBJ1-1; V: TRBV5-8; DNA: TGTGCCAGCAGCTCGTGGACAGGGCTCACTGAAGCTTTCTTT; CDR3: CASSSWTGLTEAFF
size: .; D: .; J: TRBJ1-5; V: TRBV28; DNA: TGTGCCAGCAGTTTAGCCGATCCTAATCAGCCCCAGCATTTT; CDR3: CASSLADPNQPQHF
size: once; D: TRBD1; J: TRBJ1-2; V: TRBV13; DNA: TGTGCCAGCAGCTTAGTTGGACAGGAACCCCCTGGGCCAGGCTACACCTTC; CDR3: CASSLVGQEPPGPGYTF
size: .; D: .; J: TRBJ2-7; V: TRBV10-2; DNA: TGCGCCAGCAGGGAATCGACACTAAGGACAGTGGGCGAGCAGTACTTC; CDR3: CASRESTLRTVGEQYF
size: .; D: TRBD2; J: TRBJ2-7; V: TRBV4-2; DNA: TGTGCCAGCAGCCAGACTAGCTTCTACGAGCAGTACTTC; CDR3: CASSQTSFYEQYF
size: .; D: TRBD1; J: TRBJ2-2; V: TRBV28; DNA: TGTGCCAGCAGTTTAAGTCTGGGCAGGGGGATCAACACCGGGGAGCTGTTTTTT; CDR3: CASSLSLGRGINTGELFF
size: once; D: TRBD1; J: TRBJ1-1; V: TRBV23-1; DNA: TGCGCCAGCAGTCAACGAAGACAGGGTCCCACTGAAGCTTTCTTT; CDR3: CASSQRRQGPTEAFF
size: .; D: .; J: TRBJ2-1; V: TRBV5-1; DNA: TGCGCCAGCAGCTTCACGCAGAGCTCCTACAATGAGCAGTTCTTC; CDR3: CASSFTQSSYNEQFF
size: .; D: .; J: TRBJ2-7; V: TRBV6-5; DNA: TGTGCCAGCAGCCCTCAGGGCGGGTCCTACGAGCAGTACTTC; CDR3: CASSPQGGSYEQYF
size: .; D: .; J: TRBJ2-1; V: TRBV4-2; DNA: TGTGCCAGCAGCCACCTTAGCGGTCGGGACAATGAGCAGTTCTTC; CDR3: CASSHLSGRDNEQFF
size: .; D: TRBD2; J: TRBJ2-1; V: TRBV7-9; DNA: TGTGCCAGCAGTTGGACTAGCGCTTACAATGAGCAGTTCTTC; CDR3: CASSWTSAYNEQFF
size: .; D: .; J: TRBJ2-7; V: TRBV5-1; DNA: TGCGCCAGCAGCTTGAACAGCCCCGAGCAGTACTTC; CDR3: CASSLNSPEQYF
size: once; D: .; J: TRBJ2-3; V: TRBV12-5; DNA: TGTGCTAGTGGTTTGGATGAAGCAGATACGCAGTATTTT; CDR3: CASGLDEADTQYF
size: .; D: .; J: TRBJ1-2; V: TRBV30; DNA: TGTGCCTGGAGTGTAAAGGTTTCCTATGGCTACACCTTC; CDR3: CAWSVKVSYGYTF
size: .; D: TRBD2; J: TRBJ2-2; V: TRBV7-9; DNA: TGTGCCAGCAGCCCAGGACTAGCGGGAGTTCGCACCGGGGAGCTGTTTTTT; CDR3: CASSPGLAGVRTGELFF
size: once; D: TRBD2; J: TRBJ2-2; V: TRBV10-2; DNA: TGCGCCAGCAGTGAGTCGAAAGCGCGGGAGAGGACCGGGGAGCTGTTTTTT; CDR3: CASSESKARERTGELFF
size: few; D: .; J: TRBJ1-5; V: TRBV27; DNA: TGTGCCAGCAGTTTTCAGGGCTCCAATCAGCCCCAGCATTTT; CDR3: CASSFQGSNQPQHF
size: .; D: .; J: TRBJ2-7; V: TRBV28; DNA: TGTGCCAGCAGCAAGGACGATCACTCCTACGAGCAGTACTTC; CDR3: CASSKDDHSYEQYF